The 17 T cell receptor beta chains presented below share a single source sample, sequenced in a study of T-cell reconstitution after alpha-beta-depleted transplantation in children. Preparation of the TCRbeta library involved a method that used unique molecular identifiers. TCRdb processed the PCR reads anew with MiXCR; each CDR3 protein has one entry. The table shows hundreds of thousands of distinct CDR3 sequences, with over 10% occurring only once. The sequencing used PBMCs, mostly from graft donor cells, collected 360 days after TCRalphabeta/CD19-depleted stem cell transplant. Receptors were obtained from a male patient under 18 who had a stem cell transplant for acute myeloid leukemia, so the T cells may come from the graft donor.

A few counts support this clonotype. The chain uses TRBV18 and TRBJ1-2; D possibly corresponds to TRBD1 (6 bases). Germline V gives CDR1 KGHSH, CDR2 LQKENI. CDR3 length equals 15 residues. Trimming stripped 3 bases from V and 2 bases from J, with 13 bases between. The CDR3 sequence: CASSPNRVPNYGYTF. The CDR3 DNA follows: TGTGCCAGCTCACCGAACAGGGTTCCGAACTATGGCTACACCTTC.

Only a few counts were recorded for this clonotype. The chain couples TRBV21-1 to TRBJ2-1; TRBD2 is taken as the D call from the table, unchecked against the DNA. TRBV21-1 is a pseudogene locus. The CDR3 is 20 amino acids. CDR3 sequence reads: CASSKVGGTSGITQDNEQFF. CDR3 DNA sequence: TGTGCCAGCAGCAAAGTGGGGGGGACTAGCGGGATTACGCAAGACAATGAGCAGTTCTTC.

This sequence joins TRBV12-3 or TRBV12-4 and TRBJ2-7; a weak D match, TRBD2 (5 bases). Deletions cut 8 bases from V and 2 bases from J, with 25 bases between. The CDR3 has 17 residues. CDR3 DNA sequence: TGTGCCAGCCTAGTTTATCTACCGGCCAGCGGTACCTACGAGCAGTACTTC. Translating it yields CASLVYLPASGTYEQYF.

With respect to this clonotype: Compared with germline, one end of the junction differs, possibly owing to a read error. CDR3 loop: CVSSLNGGRTWNEQFF. Here the CDR3 DNA reads TGTGTCAGCAGCTTAAATGGCGGGAGAACCTGGAATGAGCAGTTCTTC. The gene calls are TRBV7-3 and TRBJ2-1; TRBD2 matches at 7 bases. Germline CDR1 reads SGHTA; CDR2 reads FQGTGA. This CDR3 is 16 amino acids long.

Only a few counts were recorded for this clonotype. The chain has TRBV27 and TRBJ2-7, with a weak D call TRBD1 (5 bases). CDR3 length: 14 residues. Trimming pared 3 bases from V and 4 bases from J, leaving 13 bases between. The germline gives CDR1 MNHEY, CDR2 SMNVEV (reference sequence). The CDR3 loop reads CASSFPNRQYEQYF. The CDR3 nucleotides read TGTGCCAGCAGTTTTCCGAATCGACAGTACGAGCAGTACTTC.

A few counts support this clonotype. The CDR3 here is CAISAGTGGQFF. DNA of the CDR3: TGTGCCATCAGTGCGGGGACCGGCGGGCAGTTCTTC. V is TRBV10-3 and J is TRBJ2-1; D may correspond to TRBD1 or TRBD2 (5 bases each). V was shortened by 4 bases and J by 12 bases, with 13 bases between the two germline ends. Germline values: CDR1 ENHRY, CDR2 SYGVKD. The CDR3 sequence is 12 residues long.

CDR3 sequence (DNA): TGCGCCAGCAGTCGAACCCCTATCGGGAACCACTCCTACGAGCAGTACTTC. Translated, it gives CASSRTPIGNHSYEQYF. The V gene is TRBV23-1, the J gene TRBJ2-7; D perhaps matches TRBD2 (5 bases). TRBV23-1 is designated an ORF whose function remains uncertain. V was shortened by 4 bases and J by 0 bases, with 19 bases between the two germline ends. The CDR3 length is 17 residues.

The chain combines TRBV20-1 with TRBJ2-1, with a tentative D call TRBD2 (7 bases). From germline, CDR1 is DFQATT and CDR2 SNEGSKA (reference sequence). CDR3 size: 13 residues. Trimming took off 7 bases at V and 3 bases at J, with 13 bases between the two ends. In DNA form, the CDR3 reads TGCAGTGAAGAGGGAGGGGGCTACAATGAGCAGTTCTTC. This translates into CSEEGGGYNEQFF.

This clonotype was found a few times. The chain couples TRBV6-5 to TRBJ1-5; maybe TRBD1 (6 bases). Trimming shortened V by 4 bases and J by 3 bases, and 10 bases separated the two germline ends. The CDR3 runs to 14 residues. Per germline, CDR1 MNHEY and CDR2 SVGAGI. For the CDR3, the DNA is TGTGCCAGCAGTTGGGGGGCGCCCAATCAGCCCCAGCATTTT. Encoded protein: CASSWGAPNQPQHF.

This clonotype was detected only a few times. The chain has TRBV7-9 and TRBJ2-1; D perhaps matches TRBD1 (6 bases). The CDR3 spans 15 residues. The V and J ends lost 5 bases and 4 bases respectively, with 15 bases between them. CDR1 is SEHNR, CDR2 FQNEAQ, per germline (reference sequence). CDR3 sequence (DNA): TGTGCCAGCAGCAGGGCAGGGGCTCGGTACAATGAGCAGTTCTTC. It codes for CASSRAGARYNEQFF.

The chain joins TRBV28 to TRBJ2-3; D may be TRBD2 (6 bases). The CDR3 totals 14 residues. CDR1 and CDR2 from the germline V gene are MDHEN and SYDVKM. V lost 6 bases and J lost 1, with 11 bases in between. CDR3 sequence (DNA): TGTGCCAGCAGGGGGGGTGGGGGCACAGATACGCAGTATTTT. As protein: CASRGGGGTDTQYF.

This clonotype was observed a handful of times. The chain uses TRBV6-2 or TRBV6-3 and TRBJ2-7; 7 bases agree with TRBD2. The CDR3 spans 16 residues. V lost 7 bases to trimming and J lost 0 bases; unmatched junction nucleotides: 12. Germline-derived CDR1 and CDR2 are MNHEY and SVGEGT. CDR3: CASTHSSGWSSYEQYF. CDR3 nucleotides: TGTGCCAGCACCCACTCTAGCGGTTGGAGCTCCTACGAGCAGTACTTC.

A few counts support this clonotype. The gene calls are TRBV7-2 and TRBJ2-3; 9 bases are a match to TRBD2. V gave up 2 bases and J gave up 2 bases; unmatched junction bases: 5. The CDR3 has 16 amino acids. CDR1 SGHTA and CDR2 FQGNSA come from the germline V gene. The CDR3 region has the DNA TGTGCCAGCAGCTTATCTAGCGGGGTCACCACAGATACGCAGTATTTT. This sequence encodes CASSLSSGVTTDTQYF. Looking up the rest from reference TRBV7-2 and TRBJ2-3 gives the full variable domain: GAGVSQSPSNKVTEKGKDVELRCDPISGHTALYWYRQSLGQGLEFLIYFQGNSAPDKSGLPSDRFSAERTGGSVSTLTIQRTQQEDSAVYLCASSLSSGVTTDTQYFGPGTRLTVL.

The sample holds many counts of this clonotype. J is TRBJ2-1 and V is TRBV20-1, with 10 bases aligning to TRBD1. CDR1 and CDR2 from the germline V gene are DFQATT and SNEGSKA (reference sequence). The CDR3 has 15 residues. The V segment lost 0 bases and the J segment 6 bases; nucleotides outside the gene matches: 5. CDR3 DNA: TGCAGTGCTAGAGAAGCGGGACAGGGGTCCAATGAGCAGTTCTTC. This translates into CSAREAGQGSNEQFF.

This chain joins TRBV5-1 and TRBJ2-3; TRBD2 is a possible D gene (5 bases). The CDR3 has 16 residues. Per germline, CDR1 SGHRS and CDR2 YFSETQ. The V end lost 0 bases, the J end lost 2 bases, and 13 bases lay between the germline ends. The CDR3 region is CASSLAPRRPTDTQYF. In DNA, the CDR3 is TGCGCCAGCAGCTTGGCCCCGAGGAGGCCCACAGATACGCAGTATTTT.

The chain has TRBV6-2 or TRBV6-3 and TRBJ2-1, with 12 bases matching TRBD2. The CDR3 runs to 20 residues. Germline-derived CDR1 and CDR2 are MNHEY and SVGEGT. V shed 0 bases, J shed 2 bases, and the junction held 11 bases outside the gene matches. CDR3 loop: CASSYSVSSGRAGTYNEQFF. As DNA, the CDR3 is TGTGCCAGCAGTTACTCGGTGTCTAGCGGGAGGGCCGGAACCTACAATGAGCAGTTCTTC.

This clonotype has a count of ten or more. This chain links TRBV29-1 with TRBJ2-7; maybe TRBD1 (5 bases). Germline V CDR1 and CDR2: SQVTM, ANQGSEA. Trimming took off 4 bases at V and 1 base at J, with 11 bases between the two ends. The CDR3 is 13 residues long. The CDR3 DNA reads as TGCAGCGTTGCGACAGCTGATTCCTACGAGCAGTACTTC. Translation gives CSVATADSYEQYF.